The 27 T cell receptor beta chains in this list originate from one sample, sequenced in a study of blood T cell repertoires in COVID-19. Method: immunoSEQ multiplex PCR; TCRdb's copy keeps in-frame clones and lacks some. The sample yields 350,000 to 550,000 clones, 80% to 90% seen once. Sample: peripheral blood. These receptor sequences come from a woman between 25 and 40 years old with acute or convalescent COVID-19.

This clone was seen a single time. The chain carries TRBV6-5 and TRBJ1-2, with TRBD1 as a possible D gene (6 bases). Trimming took 3 bases from V and 5 from J, leaving 16 bases between them. Germline loops: CDR1 MNHEY, CDR2 SVGAGI. The CDR3 is 15 residues long. CDR3 nucleotide sequence: TGTGCCAGCAGTTATAGGTCCGGCCAGGGGTATGGCTACACCTTC. The encoded protein is CASSYRSGQGYGYTF.

This clone was found once. J is TRBJ1-2 and V is TRBV19; 9 nucleotides line up with TRBD1. V lost 5 bases, J lost 7 bases, and 8 bases stayed unmatched. This CDR3 region has 14 residues. The V gene's germline CDR1 is LNHDA and CDR2 SQIVND (reference sequence). The CDR3 DNA is TGTGCCAGTAGTCTCCGGACAGGGGAAGGTGGCTACACCTTC. It encodes CASSLRTGEGGYTF.

This clone has a handful of counts. This sequence joins TRBV19 and TRBJ2-1, with 8 bases aligning to TRBD2. With 4 bases clipped from V and 3 bases from J, the junction kept 11 bases outside the gene matches. The CDR3 has 17 amino acids. Germline loops: CDR1 LNHDA, CDR2 SQIVND (reference sequence). The CDR3 DNA reads as TGTGCCAGTAGTAAGACTAGCGCCGGTGGAAGCTACAATGAGCAGTTCTTC. Translated, it gives CASSKTSAGGSYNEQFF.

The chain recombines TRBV29-1 with TRBJ2-1; D may be TRBD2 (5 bases). Between the trimmed V and J ends, which lost 4 bases and 9 bases, there was a span of 13 bases. The CDR3 length is 12 residues. In germline, CDR1 is SQVTM, CDR2 ANQGSEA. CDR3 sequence reads: CSVVSGSIEQFF. CDR3 nucleotides: TGCAGCGTTGTGTCGGGATCGATTGAGCAGTTCTTC.

This chain links TRBV10-3 with TRBJ2-7; 12 bases map to TRBD2. V shed 4 bases and J 1 base; nucleotides not matched to a gene: 5. This CDR3 region has 16 residues. Germline V gives CDR1 ENHRY, CDR2 SYGVKD. Written as DNA, the CDR3 is TGTGCCATCAGTGGACTAGCGGGGGCTTATTCCTACGAGCAGTACTTC. It specifies CAISGLAGAYSYEQYF.

The chain links TRBV7-2 to TRBJ2-1, with D maybe TRBD1 (5 bases). The V gene's germline CDR1 is SGHTA and CDR2 FQGNSA. The CDR3 is made up of 13 amino acids. Trimming shortened V by 5 bases and J by 6 bases, and 11 bases separated the two germline ends. CDR3 nucleotides: TGTGCCAGCAGCAAGCACCAGGGCAATGAGCAGTTCTTC. This codes for CASSKHQGNEQFF. Full variable domain (missing parts from reference TRBV7-2 and TRBJ2-1): GAGVSQSPSNKVTEKGKDVELRCDPISGHTALYWYRQSLGQGLEFLIYFQGNSAPDKSGLPSDRFSAERTGGSVSTLTIQRTQQEDSAVYLCASSKHQGNEQFFGPGTRLTVL.

The chain couples TRBV5-4 to TRBJ2-1; maybe TRBD2 (6 bases). CDR3 length: 15 residues. V was cut by 3 bases and J by 4 bases, with 14 bases left in between. CDR1 and CDR2 from the germline V gene are SGHNT and YYREEE (reference sequence). The CDR3 reads CASSSGGGGYNEQFF. The CDR3 region has the DNA TGTGCCAGCAGCTCCGGGGGAGGCGGATACAATGAGCAGTTCTTC.

This chain links TRBV7-9 with TRBJ2-5, with a possible D match to TRBD1 (6 bases). The germline V gene encodes CDR1 SEHNR and CDR2 FQNEAQ (reference sequence). The V end was cut by 3 bases, the J end by 3 bases, with 11 bases between. The CDR3 contains 14 residues. CDR3 sequence reads: CASSFRSGEETQYF. In nucleotides, the CDR3 is TGTGCCAGCAGCTTTCGGTCAGGGGAAGAGACCCAGTACTTC.

This clone was seen just once. The chain links TRBV10-2 to TRBJ2-7; possibly TRBD1 for D (5 bases). This CDR3 is 14 amino acids long. Germline values: CDR1 WSHSY, CDR2 SAAADI. Trimming took 7 bases from V and 1 from J, leaving 14 bases between them. The CDR3 spells CASKIDSFSYEQYF. The CDR3, as DNA: TGCGCCAGCAAAATCGACAGTTTTTCCTACGAGCAGTACTTC.

The rearrangement joins TRBV30 to TRBJ2-7; 9 nucleotides line up with TRBD1. J lost 4 bases, V lost 0 bases, and 7 bases had no gene match. The CDR3 totals 15 residues. Germline V gene sequence: CDR1 GTSNPN, CDR2 SVGIG (reference sequence). CDR3 in amino acids: CAWSVRDRVRYEQYF. The CDR3 DNA follows: TGTGCCTGGAGTGTCAGGGACAGGGTTAGGTACGAGCAGTACTTC.

This rearrangement joins TRBV30 to TRBJ2-6, with a tentative D call TRBD2 (7 bases). This CDR3 is 17 amino acids long. Germline CDR1 reads GTSNPN; CDR2 reads SVGIG (reference sequence). The CDR3 DNA is TGTGCAAATACGGGGGGCCTTACAAACTCTGGGGCCAACGTCCTGACTTTC. The encoded protein is CANTGGLTNSGANVLTF.

The rearrangement uses TRBV6-5 and TRBJ1-6; D is unclear. The germline gives CDR1 MNHEY, CDR2 SVGAGI. V was pared by 7 bases and J by 6 bases, with 13 bases between. The CDR3 sequence is 14 residues long. The CDR3 spells CASILSVRNSPLHF. Here the CDR3 DNA reads TGTGCCAGCATTTTAAGCGTCCGTAATTCACCCCTCCACTTT.

The CDR3: CASSLGIGAQYF. DNA of the CDR3: TGTGCCAGCAGCCTAGGCATAGGGGCCCAGTACTTC. The V call is TRBV14, the J call TRBJ2-5; D is possibly TRBD1 (5 bases). CDR1 is SGHDN, CDR2 FVKESK, per germline. The CDR3 spans 12 residues. V was cut by 4 bases and J by 9 bases, with 12 bases left in between.

The CDR3 protein is CASSLRGLGGYTF. The CDR3 region has the DNA TGTGCCAGCAGTTTAAGGGGATTGGGTGGCTACACCTTC. The gene calls are TRBV28 and TRBJ1-2; a possible D gene is TRBD1 (5 bases). V dropped 2 bases and J dropped 7 bases, with 11 bases sitting between them. The CDR3 runs 13 residues. Germline values: CDR1 MDHEN, CDR2 SYDVKM.

The rearrangement uses TRBV3-1 (or the pseudogene TRBV3-2) and TRBJ2-7, with D tentatively TRBD2 (6 bases). Germline V gene data show CDR1 as LGHDT and CDR2 as YNNKEL (reference sequence). Trimming shortened V by 0 bases and J by 3 bases, and 15 bases separated the two germline ends. The CDR3 has 16 residues. Here the CDR3 reads CASSQDLASAYYEQYF. In nucleotides, the CDR3 is TGTGCCAGCAGCCAAGATTTGGCTAGCGCCTACTACGAGCAGTACTTC.

The V gene is TRBV12-5, the J gene TRBJ1-5; D uncertain. Germline V gene lookup returns CDR1 LGHNT and CDR2 FRNRAP. The CDR3 totals 14 residues. V was shortened by 2 bases and J by 6 bases, with 11 bases between the two germline ends. CDR3 bases: TGTGCTAGTGGTTTGCGGCCAGAGGGTCAGCCCCAGCATTTT. It codes for CASGLRPEGQPQHF.

The rearrangement uses TRBV6-1 and TRBJ1-1; the D is unclear. Trimming pared 1 base from V and 2 bases from J, leaving 5 bases between. CDR3 length equals 13 residues. The germline V gene encodes CDR1 MNHNS and CDR2 SASEGT. This chain's CDR3 is CASSEVVNTEAFF. The CDR3, as DNA: TGTGCCAGCAGTGAAGTAGTTAACACTGAAGCTTTCTTT.

This clone was seen a single time. The genes are TRBV12-3 or TRBV12-4 and TRBJ2-1, with a weak D call TRBD1 (5 bases). V lost 3 bases, J lost 9 bases, and 12 bases lay in between. The CDR3 runs 13 residues. The DNA of the CDR3 is TGTGCCAGCAGTTTTTCTGGAAGGGGTGAGCAGTTCTTC. It yields the protein CASSFSGRGEQFF.

V gene TRBV18 combines with J gene TRBJ1-1; no reliable D call. This CDR3 is 18 amino acids long. Germline values: CDR1 KGHSH, CDR2 LQKENI. V shed 6 bases and J shed 4 bases, with 27 bases lying between them. CDR3 nucleotide sequence: TGTGCCAGCTCGCAGACCGGGCCATATAAACGAGAGGGCACTGAAGCTTTCTTT. Translation gives CASSQTGPYKREGTEAFF.

This chain uses TRBV7-6 with TRBJ2-2, with D possibly being TRBD2 (6 bases). The CDR3 contains 15 residues. Trimming removed 4 bases from V and 5 bases from J, with 14 bases in between. Germline CDR1 reads SGHVS; CDR2 reads FNYEAQ. Here the CDR3 DNA reads TGTGCCAGCAGCTCGATTGGGGGGTGGACCGGGGAGCTGTTTTTT. Translation gives CASSSIGGWTGELFF.

This rearrangement joins TRBV24-1 to TRBJ2-2; 8 bases match TRBD1. Germline-derived CDR1 and CDR2 are KGHDR and SFDVKD. V was pared by 3 bases and J by 7 bases, with 12 bases of the junction left unmatched. The CDR3 has 17 amino acids. As DNA, the CDR3 is TGTGCCACCAGTGATCCCCTAGGACAGGGAGGTGGCGGGGAGCTGTTTTTT. This translates into CATSDPLGQGGGGELFF.

The rearrangement joins TRBV3-1 (or the pseudogene TRBV3-2) to TRBJ1-3; 8 bases are a match to TRBD1. J lost 2 bases, V lost 5 bases, and 2 bases had no gene match. CDR1 and CDR2 (germline): LGHDT, YNNKEL (reference sequence). The length of the CDR3 is 14 residues. The CDR3 DNA reads as TGTGCCAGCAGCACACAGGGGGCTGGAAACACCATATATTTT. It encodes CASSTQGAGNTIYF.

The sample holds one count of this clone. One end of the junction does not line up with germline, which may come from a read error. The genes are TRBV12-3 or TRBV12-4 and TRBJ1-1, with 9 positions matching TRBD1. The CDR3 contains 11 residues. The CDR3 DNA reads as TGTGCCAGCAGCGACAGGGGGGGGAGGTTTTTC. Translated, it gives CASSDRGGRFF.

This chain links TRBV6-2 or TRBV6-3 with TRBJ1-2; 8 bases map to TRBD1. V was pared by 5 bases and J by 6 bases, with 8 bases of the junction left unmatched. Per germline, CDR1 MNHEY and CDR2 SVGEGT. The CDR3 contains 14 residues. As DNA, the CDR3 is TGTGCCAGCAGTACCTCAGGGGGCCTGGATGGCTACACCTTC. Its protein is CASSTSGGLDGYTF.

This chain links TRBV5-4 with TRBJ2-3; possibly TRBD2 for D (6 bases). CDR1 SGHNT and CDR2 YYREEE come from the germline V gene (reference sequence). CDR3 length: 15 amino acids. Trimming removed 3 bases from V and 6 bases from J, with 17 bases in between. Here the CDR3 DNA reads TGTGCCAGCAGCTCCCCTATGGGCGGGGCCGATACGCAGTATTTT. It is translated as CASSSPMGGADTQYF.

The J gene is TRBJ2-1, the V gene TRBV2; 10 positions agree with TRBD2. Losses at the gene ends were 6 bases for V and 3 bases for J; bases not matched to a gene: 5. CDR3 length: 15 amino acids. From germline, CDR1 is SNHLY and CDR2 FYNNEI. Written as DNA, the CDR3 is TGTGCCAGCAGGGTACTAGCGGGGAACTACAATGAGCAGTTCTTC. Its protein is CASRVLAGNYNEQFF. The full variable domain, rest sourced from reference TRBV2 and TRBJ2-1, is EPEVTQTPSHQVTQMGQEVILRCVPISNHLYFYWYRQILGQKVEFLVSFYNNEISEKSEIFDDQFSVERPDGSNFTLKIRSTKLEDSAMYFCASRVLAGNYNEQFFGPGTRLTVL.

The chain uses TRBV7-9 and TRBJ2-7; D possibly corresponds to TRBD1 (6 bases). The V end was cut by 4 bases, the J end by 5 bases, with 15 bases between. From germline, CDR1 is SEHNR and CDR2 FQNEAQ (reference sequence). The CDR3 has 14 residues. The DNA of the CDR3 is TGTGCCAGCAGCTCGAAGACAGGCCCCAACGAGCAGTACTTC. Residues: CASSSKTGPNEQYF.